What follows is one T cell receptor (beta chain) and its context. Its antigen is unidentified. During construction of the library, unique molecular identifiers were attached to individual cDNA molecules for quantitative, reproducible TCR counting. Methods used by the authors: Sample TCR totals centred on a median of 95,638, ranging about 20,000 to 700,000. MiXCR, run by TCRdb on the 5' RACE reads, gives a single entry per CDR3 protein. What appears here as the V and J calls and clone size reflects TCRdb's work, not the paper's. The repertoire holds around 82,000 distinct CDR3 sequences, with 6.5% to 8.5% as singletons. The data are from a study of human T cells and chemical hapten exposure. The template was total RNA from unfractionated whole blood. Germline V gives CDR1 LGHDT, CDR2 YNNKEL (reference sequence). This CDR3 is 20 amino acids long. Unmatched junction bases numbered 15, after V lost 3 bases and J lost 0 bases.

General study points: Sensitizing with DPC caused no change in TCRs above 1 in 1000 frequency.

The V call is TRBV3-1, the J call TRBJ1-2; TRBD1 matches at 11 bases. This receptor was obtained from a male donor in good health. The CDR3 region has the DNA TGTGCCAGCAGCCACTACCGCGCGGGGGACAGGGGGTTGTCTAACTATGGCTACACCTTC. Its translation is CASSHYRAGDRGLSNYGYTF. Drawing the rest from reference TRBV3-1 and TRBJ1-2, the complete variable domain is DTAVSQTPKYLVTQMGNDKSIKCEQNLGHDTMYWYKQDSKKFLKIMFSYNNKELIINETVPNRFSPKSPDKAHLNLHINSLELGDSAVYFCASSHYRAGDRGLSNYGYTFGSGTRLTVV.